This T cell receptor (beta chain) came from a study of T cells in localized non-small cell lung cancer. The sample holds a few counts of this clone. What it binds is unknown. The data were produced by immunoSEQ multiplex PCR, yet TCRdb's version contains in-frame clones alone and is incomplete. The sample lists about 1,500 clones, approximately 22% occurring once. Study-wide results and caveats: Uninvolved neighboring lung showed the greatest T cell clonality, exceeding tumor. Because only a single region of the tumor was sequenced, heterogeneity remains possible. A median roughly 57 of the top 100 tumor clones appeared in adjacent lung.

CDR1 and CDR2 from the germline V gene are SGDLS and YYNGEE. V trimming: 2 bases; J trimming: 8 bases; junction bases outside the gene matches: 7. CDR3 size: 15 residues. Specimen: normal lung tissue next to the tumor, collected before any cancer treatment. The TCR was taken from a female donor of 60 years or more with stage I squamous cell lung carcinoma. The genes are TRBV9 and TRBJ1-4, with 9 bases that match TRBD1. Here the CDR3 DNA reads TGTGCCAGCAGCGTCGGACAGGGGCGTTGGGAAAAACTGTTTTTT. This encodes CASSVGQGRWEKLFF.